This entry features one T cell receptor (beta chain) sequence. The data belong to a study of blood T cell repertoires in COVID-19. Study context: Collection of acute and convalescent COVID-19 samples took place in the United States, Italy and Spain.

In the original processing: It was from reference gene primer amplification that nucleated cell counts were estimated. Some clones are missing from TCRdb's copy, which holds only in-frame ones; the method was immunoSEQ multiplex PCR. V, J and clone size are taken as reported in that table, and D and trimming were inferred from the DNA itself. The sample contains some 260,000 clones, more than 70% of which appear only once. The source material was peripheral blood. This sequence was found in a woman between 18 and 30 years old with acute or convalescent COVID-19.

The CDR3 DNA sequence: TGCGCCAGCAGCCCGTTTAGCGGGAGGACTTTTGCCTACAATGAGCAGTTCTTC. Encoded protein: CASSPFSGRTFAYNEQFF. This sequence joins TRBV4-3 and TRBJ2-1, with 10 nucleotides matching TRBD2. Germline V CDR1 and CDR2: LGHNA, YSLEER. V gave up 4 bases and J gave up 2 bases; unmatched junction bases: 11. The CDR3 runs to 18 residues.